This T cell receptor (beta chain) appears in the sequencing data of a study of T cells in Graves' hyperthyroidism and ophthalmopathy. In the study overall: It was at initial diagnosis, before any treatment, that peripheral blood was collected. General observations from the study: Within blood appeared most thyroid clonotypes that had expanded above 0.001.

The CDR3 is made up of 16 amino acids. The germline CDR1 and CDR2 sequences are SGDLS and YYNGEE. Trimming took 4 bases from V and 0 from J; bases not matched to a gene: 10. RNA transcripts were the template for amplifying TCR beta CDR3 regions. An initial round of RT-PCR targeting the TCR CDR3 relied on the HTBI primer set. TCRdb redid the calling of the multiplex PCR reads with MiXCR, one entry per CDR3 protein. The repertoire holds approximately 210,000 distinct CDR3 sequences, with 17% as singletons. This clonotype occurred many times. Its antigen is not known. The receptor was derived from a man aged 45-65 years with Graves' hyperthyroidism. The specimen was blood. The chain is built from TRBV9 and TRBJ2-7; 7 nucleotides agree with TRBD1. The CDR3 bases are TGTGCCAGCAGCCTCCGAGGGGGCGGTAGCTCCTACGAGCAGTACTTC. Its protein is CASSLRGGGSSYEQYF. The full variable domain, completed using reference TRBV9 and TRBJ2-7, is DSGVTQTPKHLITATGQRVTLRCSPRSGDLSVYWYQQSLDQGLQFLIQYYNGEERAKGNILERFSAQQFPDLHSELNLSSLELGDSALYFCASSLRGGGSSYEQYFGPGTRLTVT.